This TCR beta chain was found in a study of shared clonotypes between healthy human individuals. Study-wide results and limits: The study drew on few donors, limiting represented genetic and exposure-history diversity.

The CDR3 extends over 16 amino acids. The germline V gene encodes CDR1 ENHRY and CDR2 SYGVKD. With 3 bases removed from V and 0 bases from J, the gap between germline ends came to 12 bases. The data were produced by immunoSEQ multiplex PCR, yet TCRdb's version contains in-frame clones alone and is incomplete. Of around 2.3 million clones listed, 90% to 97% are singletons. Note on this clone: The antigen is unknown.

HIV-negative, healthy adults without recent acute infections or vaccinations were the donors. The chain recombines TRBV10-3 with TRBJ1-3; D unclear. The sequenced sample was naive CD4+ T cells sorted from blood. Sample subset: CD45RA+ positively selected. This clonotype was obtained from a young man in good health. The CDR3 bases are TGTGCCATCAGTGAAAAGGCCCTGAGCTCTGGAAACACCATATATTTT. Amino acids: CAISEKALSSGNTIYF.